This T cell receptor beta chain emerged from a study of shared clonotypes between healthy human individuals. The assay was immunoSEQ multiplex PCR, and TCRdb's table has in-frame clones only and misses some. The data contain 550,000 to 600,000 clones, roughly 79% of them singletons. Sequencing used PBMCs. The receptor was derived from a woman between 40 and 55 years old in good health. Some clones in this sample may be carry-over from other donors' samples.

Here the CDR3 reads CASSEKGEAYNEQFF. CDR3 sequence (DNA): TGTGCCAGCAGTGAGAAGGGAGAGGCCTACAATGAGCAGTTCTTC. This rearrangement joins TRBV2 to TRBJ2-1; tentative D call: TRBD2 (5 bases). The CDR3 runs to 15 residues. Looked up from germline, CDR1 is SNHLY and CDR2 is FYNNEI. Trimming shortened V by 3 bases and J by 2 bases, and 11 bases separated the two germline ends.